The clone carrying this T cell receptor beta chain was seen only a few times. What it binds is unknown. Assay used: immunoSEQ multiplex PCR; TCRdb lists only in-frame clones, some missing. The sample yields tens of thousands of clones, less than 95% seen once. This sample is drawn from a study of a mutant IDH1 vaccine in newly diagnosed glioma. Study details: Patients had eight vaccinations, in weeks 1, 3, 5, 7, 11, 15, 19 and 23. The initiation of vaccination occurred 4-6 weeks after radiotherapy alone, or with temozolomide cycles. Patients were pretreated with radiotherapy, temozolomide, or both, mostly both.

Time point defined: week 23, last vaccination. Vaccine doses each comprised 300 ug of mutant IDH1 20-mer peptide, with topical imiquimod. Diagnosis in the donors showed new WHO grade 3 or 4 astrocytomas that were IDH1-mutant and ATRX-lost. Germline values: CDR1 ENHRY, CDR2 SYGVKD. Trimming removed 0 bases at V and 1 base at J, with 5 bases between. The CDR3 length is 14 residues. The V gene is TRBV10-3, the J gene TRBJ2-3; unclear D gene. The starting material was PBMCs, obtained from a glioma patient whose treatment included an IDH1 peptide vaccine. This clonotype was sampled from a man over 45 with glioma. The CDR3 coding sequence is TGTGCCATCAGTGAGTCGACGGGCACAGATACGCAGTATTTT. This gives the protein CAISESTGTDTQYF.